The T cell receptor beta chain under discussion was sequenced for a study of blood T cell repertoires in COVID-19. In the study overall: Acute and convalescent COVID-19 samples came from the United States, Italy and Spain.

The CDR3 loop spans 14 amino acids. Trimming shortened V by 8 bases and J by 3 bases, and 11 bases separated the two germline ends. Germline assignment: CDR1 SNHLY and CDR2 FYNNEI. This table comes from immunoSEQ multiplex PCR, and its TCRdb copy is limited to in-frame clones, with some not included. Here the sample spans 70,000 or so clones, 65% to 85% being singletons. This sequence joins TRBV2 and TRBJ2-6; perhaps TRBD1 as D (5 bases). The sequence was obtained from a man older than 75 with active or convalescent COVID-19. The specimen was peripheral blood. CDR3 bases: TGTGCCAGCCTCAGGGTTCGTGGGGCCAACGTCCTGACTTTC. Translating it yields CASLRVRGANVLTF.